Listed below are T cell receptor beta chains from one sample, sequenced in a study of regulatory T cells in long-lasting Graves disease. Each CDR3 protein gets one entry after TCRdb re-called the multiplex PCR reads with MiXCR. The table has 550,000 to 600,000 distinct CDR3 sequences, about 16% seen once. This sample was shared with a second study, whose subject was T cells in Graves' hyperthyroidism and ophthalmopathy.

This sample comprised peripheral blood mononuclear cells (PBMCs), obtained at new diagnosis, from a patient treated with antithyroid drugs. These receptors were taken from a young man with Graves disease. CDR3s include the opening cysteine and the closing phenylalanine or tryptophan. A D gene is named only where the DNA matches it firmly. The size field is filled for only some rows; it gives once, few, many or a size class.

cdr3_nt,cdr3_aa,d_call,v_call,clone_size,j_call
TGTGCCAGCAGTTTTTCTTCTGGTGGGAACACTGAAGCTTTCTTT,CASSFSSGGNTEAFF,-,TRBV27,few,TRBJ1-1
TGTGCCAGCAGCCACTCTGGACAGAACCAAGAGACCCAGTACTTC,CASSHSGQNQETQYF,-,TRBV3-1,many,TRBJ2-5
TGTGCCAGCAGTTTTTCAAGGGGCCGTTCGAGCGAGCAGTACTTC,CASSFSRGRSSEQYF,-,TRBV12-3/TRBV12-4,few,TRBJ2-7
TGTGCCAGCAGCCCCGGGACTAACTCTGGGCAGTACTTC,CASSPGTNSGQYF,TRBD2,TRBV7-9,many,TRBJ2-7
TGCAGTGCTAGAGCCTACCTGATGACGGCAGATACGCAGTATTTT,CSARAYLMTADTQYF,-,TRBV20-1,-,TRBJ2-3
TGTGCCAGTAGGGACAGGGGGTCCTCCTACAATGAGCAGTTCTTC,CASRDRGSSYNEQFF,TRBD1,TRBV19,few,TRBJ2-1
TGCGCCAGCAGGGAGGGGGCGCACTCCGCCGAGCAGTACTTC,CASREGAHSAEQYF,-,TRBV5-1,-,TRBJ2-7
TGTGCCATCAGTGGTACCACCGGGGAGCTGTTTTTT,CAISGTTGELFF,-,TRBV10-3,few,TRBJ2-2
TGTGCCAGCAGCCAAGATCCGGCGGCGGGACTGTTTTTT,CASSQDPAAGLFF,-,TRBV3-1,many,TRBJ1-4
TGTGCCAGCAGTTTCTCTTTGTCGGGACAGGCCTATGGCTACACCTTC,CASSFSLSGQAYGYTF,TRBD1,TRBV28,-,TRBJ1-2
TGTGCCAGCAGTTCCCCCGGGACAGGGGACACTGAAGCTTTCTTT,CASSSPGTGDTEAFF,TRBD1,TRBV28,many,TRBJ1-1
TGTGCCAGCAGTGGGACAGGGGCTTACAATGAGCAGTTCTTC,CASSGTGAYNEQFF,TRBD1,TRBV2,many,TRBJ2-1
TGCAGTGCTAGAGATCCTAAAAGGAACACTGAAGCTTTCTTT,CSARDPKRNTEAFF,-,TRBV20-1,many,TRBJ1-1
TGTGCCAGCAGTTCCCCCGGCGGACAGGATTTT,CASSSPGGQDF,TRBD1,TRBV12-3/TRBV12-4,-,TRBJ1-5
TGTGCCAGCAGCGGGGAGATCGTAGCCAAAAACATTCAGTACTTC,CASSGEIVAKNIQYF,-,TRBV6-1,many,TRBJ2-4
TGTGCCGGCCGGGACAGGGTTTTTGGGGAAAAACTGTTTTTT,CAGRDRVFGEKLFF,TRBD1,TRBV2,few,TRBJ1-4
TGTGCCACCAGTGATTCCCCTACTGGACTGGACGAGACCCAGTACTTC,CATSDSPTGLDETQYF,-,TRBV24-1,few,TRBJ2-5
TGTGCCAGCTCACCACCGCACAGGGCCAACACTGAAGCTTTCTTT,CASSPPHRANTEAFF,-,TRBV18,many,TRBJ1-1
TGTGCCAGCAGCCTAACGGGACTAGCGGGAGAGGGCGAGACCCAGTACTTC,CASSLTGLAGEGETQYF,TRBD2,TRBV5-4,-,TRBJ2-5
TGTGCCACCAGTGGGACAGGGAACTACGAGCAGTACTTC,CATSGTGNYEQYF,TRBD1,TRBV24-1,-,TRBJ2-7
TGTGCCAGCAGCACGAAGCGGGGACTAGTCCCCTACGAGCAGTACTTC,CASSTKRGLVPYEQYF,TRBD2,TRBV5-4,few,TRBJ2-7
TGTGCCAGTAGTGATCGGACAGGGTGGAAAGGAAACACCATATATTTT,CASSDRTGWKGNTIYF,TRBD1,TRBV19,-,TRBJ1-3